The 21 T cell receptor beta chains reported below all come from one sample, sequenced in a study of T-cell reconstitution after alpha-beta-depleted transplantation in children. During its preparation, the TCRbeta library received unique molecular identifiers. Via MiXCR, TCRdb re-called the PCR reads, giving one row per CDR3 protein. This sample has 450,000 to 550,000 distinct CDR3 sequences, with 9.5% to 12% found just once. The source material was PBMCs, mostly from graft donor cells, sampled 180 days after TCRalphabeta/CD19-depleted stem cell transplant. Source of these receptors: a female patient aged 2-15 years who had a stem cell transplant for aplastic anemia, so the T cells may come from the graft donor.

The chain recombines TRBV28 with TRBJ1-2; 8 bases fit TRBD1. Looked up from germline, CDR1 is MDHEN and CDR2 is SYDVKM. The CDR3 loop spans 14 amino acids. V gave up 3 bases and J gave up 7 bases; unmatched junction bases: 7. The CDR3 is CASSLTGTGAGYTF. CDR3 nucleotide sequence: TGTGCCAGCAGTTTGACTGGGACAGGTGCTGGCTACACCTTC.

This clonotype was detected only a few times. The rearrangement uses TRBV7-9 and TRBJ2-7; D may be TRBD2 (5 bases). Germline V gives CDR1 SEHNR, CDR2 FQNEAQ (reference sequence). Trimming stripped 5 bases from V and 0 bases from J, with 17 bases between. The CDR3 covers 16 residues. CDR3 protein: CASSRFWERSSYEQYF. In nucleotides, the CDR3 is TGTGCCAGCAGCAGGTTCTGGGAGAGAAGCTCCTACGAGCAGTACTTC.

This clonotype was detected many times. This chain links TRBV20-1 with TRBJ2-1; 7 bases fit TRBD2. Germline V gives CDR1 DFQATT, CDR2 SNEGSKA (reference sequence). With V trimmed by 6 bases and J by 3 bases, 8 bases remained unmatched. The CDR3 is 14 residues long. DNA for the CDR3: TGCAGTGCACCCTCACTAGCGAGCTACAATGAGCAGTTCTTC. Translating it yields CSAPSLASYNEQFF.

The V call is TRBV5-1, the J call TRBJ1-1; D gene unclear. Germline V gives CDR1 SGHRS, CDR2 YFSETQ. The CDR3 consists of 14 residues. V was pared by 1 base and J by 4 bases, with 11 bases between. CDR3 DNA: TGCGCCAGCAGCTTGTATAGGGTGGGCACTGAAGCTTTCTTT. Amino acids: CASSLYRVGTEAFF.

This clonotype was counted between two and nine times. This chain links TRBV5-1 with TRBJ2-6; perhaps TRBD1 as D (5 bases). The CDR3 is 16 residues long. Germline V gene sequence: CDR1 SGHRS, CDR2 YFSETQ. Trimming removed 2 bases from V and 0 bases from J, with 9 bases in between. The CDR3 spells CASSLPDSSGANVLTF. The CDR3 region has the DNA TGCGCCAGCAGCTTACCAGACAGCTCTGGGGCCAACGTCCTGACTTTC.

There are a few counts of this clonotype. The rearrangement links TRBV27 to TRBJ1-1, with D tentatively TRBD1 (5 bases). The CDR3 spans 16 residues. The germline V gene encodes CDR1 MNHEY and CDR2 SMNVEV (reference sequence). V was pared by 0 bases and J by 5 bases, with 16 bases between. The CDR3 nucleotides read TGTGCCAGCAGTTTATCGATCGGCAGGGCACGTACTGAAGCTTTCTTT. Translation gives CASSLSIGRARTEAFF.

This clonotype was counted only a few times. The rearrangement links TRBV12-3 or TRBV12-4 to TRBJ2-2, with TRBD2 identical over 7 bases. There are 16 residues in the CDR3. The V gene end was trimmed by 5 bases and the J gene end by 1 base; junction bases not matched to a gene: 7. Here the CDR3 DNA reads TGTGCCAGCAGTCCAAAAAGCGGGGAGAACACCGGGGAGCTGTTTTTT. Its translation is CASSPKSGENTGELFF.

This clonotype was seen many times. This chain uses TRBV15 with TRBJ2-5; the match to TRBD1 covers 9 bases. The CDR3 is 14 amino acids. The germline V gene has CDR1 LNHNV and CDR2 YYDKDF (reference sequence). Trimming at V came to 7 bases and at J to 5 bases, leaving 8 bases not matched to a gene. CDR3 amino acids: CATTPDRGWETQYF. The CDR3 nucleotides read TGTGCCACCACCCCGGACAGGGGTTGGGAGACCCAGTACTTC.

This clonotype was seen repeatedly, ten times or more. The V gene is TRBV28, the J gene TRBJ1-2; 7 bases line up with TRBD1. The V and J ends lost 6 bases and 5 bases, in that order; junction bases with no gene match: 9. Germline loops: CDR1 MDHEN, CDR2 SYDVKM. The CDR3 extends over 14 amino acids. As DNA, the CDR3 is TGTGCCAGCAGGGGGACAGCGGAGTCGTATGGCTACACCTTC. Its translation: CASRGTAESYGYTF.

This clonotype was seen more than once but under ten times. The chain recombines TRBV7-2 with TRBJ1-2; the D is unclear. The germline V gene has CDR1 SGHTA and CDR2 FQGNSA. V lost 1 base, J lost 8 bases, and 11 bases lay in between. The CDR3 contains 13 residues. The CDR3 bases are TGTGCCAGCAGCTTAGAAGGTCAGCTCGGCTACACCTTC. Translating it yields CASSLEGQLGYTF.

In its sample, this clonotype was seen a few times. The rearrangement uses TRBV18 and TRBJ1-1, with 7 bases matching TRBD1. The CDR3 loop spans 17 amino acids. Germline CDR1 is KGHSH and CDR2 is LQKENI. Unmatched junction bases numbered 8, after V lost 1 base and J lost 0 bases. CDR3 in amino acids: CASSPRDRKPLNTEAFF. DNA of the CDR3: TGTGCCAGCTCACCACGGGACAGAAAGCCATTGAACACTGAAGCTTTCTTT.

This clonotype turned up a few times. The V gene is TRBV15, the J gene TRBJ2-7, with 9 bases aligning to TRBD1. Germline V gene data show CDR1 as LNHNV and CDR2 as YYDKDF (reference sequence). Trimming took 4 bases from V and 1 from J; bases not matched to a gene: 2. CDR3 length: 14 residues. The CDR3 DNA is TGTGCCACCAGCACCGGGACAGGGTCCTACGAGCAGTACTTC. It yields the protein CATSTGTGSYEQYF.

The table lists this clonotype with a few counts. The rearrangement links TRBV14 to TRBJ2-7; 8 bases are a match to TRBD2. Trimming cost V 1 base and J 4 bases; bases outside gene matches: 9. From germline, CDR1 is SGHDN and CDR2 FVKESK. There are 16 residues in the CDR3. The CDR3 DNA sequence: TGTGCCAGCAGCCAAGCCGTGGTAGCGGGATTATACGAGCAGTACTTC. Its protein is CASSQAVVAGLYEQYF.

This clonotype was seen only a few times. V is TRBV6-2 or TRBV6-3 and J is TRBJ2-1; the D is unclear. The length of the CDR3 is 16 residues. Trimming took off 3 bases at V and 6 bases at J, with 18 bases between the two ends. The germline V gene encodes CDR1 MNHEY and CDR2 SVGEGT. The DNA for the CDR3 is TGTGCCAGCAGTTATGGTCGAGGCGTCAGGAGCAATGAGCAGTTCTTC. It translates to CASSYGRGVRSNEQFF.

Concerning this clonotype: The junction and the germline gene differ at one end; a read error may be behind it. V usage is TRBV3-1 and J usage is TRBJ1-4, with TRBD1 matching 8 bases. CDR3 length: 16 amino acids. Germline-derived CDR1 and CDR2 are LGHDT and YNNKEL (reference sequence). CDR3 amino acids: CASCQDSDRVYEKLFF. The CDR3 bases are TGTGCCAGCTGCCAAGATTCGGACAGGGTTTATGAAAAACTGTTTTTT.

The rearrangement links TRBV7-2 to TRBJ2-7; 7 bases agree with TRBD1. V gave up 5 bases and J gave up 2 bases; unmatched junction bases: 6. Germline CDR1 and CDR2: SGHTA and FQGNSA. The CDR3 is 14 residues long. The CDR3 protein is CASSPTGNPYEQYF. In nucleotides, the CDR3 is TGTGCCAGCAGCCCGACAGGGAACCCCTACGAGCAGTACTTC.

This clonotype has a handful of counts. This chain connects TRBV29-1 to TRBJ1-2; the D is unclear. Germline CDR1 SQVTM, CDR2 ANQGSEA. Trimming took 1 base from V and 5 from J, leaving 17 bases between them. The CDR3 contains 15 residues. CDR3 protein: CSVEAPAPLWYGYTF. The CDR3 DNA sequence: TGCAGCGTTGAAGCGCCGGCGCCCCTGTGGTATGGCTACACCTTC.

The genes are TRBV29-1 and TRBJ2-3, with D perhaps matching TRBD1 or TRBD2 (6 bases each). Looked up from germline, CDR1 is SQVTM and CDR2 is ANQGSEA. V dropped 5 bases and J dropped 0 bases, with 21 bases sitting between them. This CDR3 comprises 17 residues. The CDR3 is CSVRGGTPYTSTDTQYF. In nucleotides, the CDR3 is TGCAGCGTTCGAGGCGGGACACCTTATACTAGCACAGATACGCAGTATTTT.

This chain connects TRBV12-5 to TRBJ2-7; 7 positions match TRBD2. The CDR3 runs 18 residues. J was trimmed by 2 bases and V by 0 bases; bases with no gene match: 13. CDR1 is LGHNT and CDR2 is FRNRAP in the germline V gene. The CDR3 spells CASGLVPTGTTNPYEQYV. The CDR3 DNA reads TGTGCTAGTGGTTTGGTCCCCACCGGGACTACCAACCCCTACGAGCAGTACGTC.

The J gene is TRBJ2-1, the V gene TRBV18; D remains unclear. CDR3 length: 13 amino acids. The ends were cut back, 4 bases at V and 8 bases at J, with 12 bases in the middle. Germline CDR1 reads KGHSH; CDR2 reads LQKENI. The DNA of the CDR3 is TGTGCCAGCTCACTATATAGTGGCGATGAGCAGTTCTTC. Its translation is CASSLYSGDEQFF.

A word on this clonotype: Only one base separates this from a far larger clonotype, so it likely reflects a read error. The chain couples TRBV25-1 to TRBJ2-3, with 8 positions matching TRBD2. V gave up 5 bases and J gave up 0 bases; unmatched junction bases: 4. Germline lookup yields CDR1 MGHDK and CDR2 SYGVNS. CDR3 length: 15 amino acids. The CDR3 spells CASSRASGSTDTQYF. The DNA for the CDR3 is TGTGCCAGCAGTCGGGCTAGCGGGAGCACAGATACGCAGTATTTT. The variable domain in full, completed from reference TRBV25-1 and TRBJ2-3, reads EADIYQTPRYLVIGTGKKITLECSQTMGHDKMYWYQQDPGMELHLIHYSYGVNSTEKGDLSSESTVSRIRTEHFPLTLESARPSHTSQYLCASSRASGSTDTQYFGPGTRLTVL.